The sequence of this TCR delta chain was determined in a study of delta chains in infants with herpesvirus infections. About the research overall: Infants in Uganda were tracked from birth through primary CMV infection.

From germline, CDR1 is GEAIGNYY and CDR2 EKD. The CDR3 runs 19 residues. Trimming left V 0 bases short and J 2 bases short, with 16 bases between. TCR cDNA was made from PBMC RNA with gamma- and delta-chain-specific primers. TCRdb used CATT to re-call clones from the RT-PCR reads. The sample has about 700 delta-chain clones; 35% to 60% are singletons. This clone is hyperexpanded. Antigen: not known. Additional DNA sequences in this sample encode the identical CDR3. General observations from the study: Among Vdelta1 cells, the public clonotype apparently waned within two to three months. CMV-uninfected infants might carry this public clonotype below detection.

This TCR was recovered from a human donor who was a Ugandan infant, either HIV-exposed or HIV-unexposed (not recorded which). The V and J genes are TRDV2 and TRDJ3, with a possible D match to TRDD3 (5 bases). This specimen consisted of peripheral blood, obtained at time point 1 of longitudinal follow-up. The CDR3 sequence: CACDTADKGFTWDTRQMFF. CDR3 in DNA: TGTGCCTGTGACACCGCGGATAAGGGTTTCACCTGGGACACCCGACAGATGTTTTTC.